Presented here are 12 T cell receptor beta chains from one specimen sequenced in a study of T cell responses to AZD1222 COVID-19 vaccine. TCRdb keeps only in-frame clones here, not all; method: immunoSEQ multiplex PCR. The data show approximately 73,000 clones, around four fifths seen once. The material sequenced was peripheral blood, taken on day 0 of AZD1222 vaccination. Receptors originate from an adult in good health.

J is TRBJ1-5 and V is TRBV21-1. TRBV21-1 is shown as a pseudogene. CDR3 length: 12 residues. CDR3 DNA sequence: TGTGCCAGCAGGGGTCGCCGCCAGCCCCAGCATTTT. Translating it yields CASRGRRQPQHF.

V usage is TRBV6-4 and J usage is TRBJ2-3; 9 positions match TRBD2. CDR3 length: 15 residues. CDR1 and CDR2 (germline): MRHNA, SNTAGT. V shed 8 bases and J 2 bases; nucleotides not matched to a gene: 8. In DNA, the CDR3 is TGTGCCAGCTCTTCCTTAGCGGGGGACACAGATACGCAGTATTTT. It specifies CASSSLAGDTDTQYF.

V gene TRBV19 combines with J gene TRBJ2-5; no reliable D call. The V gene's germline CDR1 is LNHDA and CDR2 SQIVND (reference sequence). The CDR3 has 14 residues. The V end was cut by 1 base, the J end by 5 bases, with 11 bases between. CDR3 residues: CASSIGPGWETQYF. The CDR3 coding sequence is TGTGCCAGTAGTATAGGCCCAGGTTGGGAGACCCAGTACTTC.

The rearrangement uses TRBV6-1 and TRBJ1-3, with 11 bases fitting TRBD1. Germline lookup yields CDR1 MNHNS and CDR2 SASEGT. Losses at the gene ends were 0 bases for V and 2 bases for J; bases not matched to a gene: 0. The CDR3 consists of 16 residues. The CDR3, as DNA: TGTGCCAGCAGTGAAGCGGGACAGGGGGCTGGAAACACCATATATTTT. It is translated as CASSEAGQGAGNTIYF.

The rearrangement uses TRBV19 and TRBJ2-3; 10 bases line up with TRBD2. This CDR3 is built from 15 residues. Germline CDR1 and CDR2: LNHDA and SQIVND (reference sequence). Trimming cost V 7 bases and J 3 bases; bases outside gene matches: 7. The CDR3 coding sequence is TGTGCCAGTACCCAAGCGGGAGGGACGACAGATACGCAGTATTTT. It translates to CASTQAGGTTDTQYF. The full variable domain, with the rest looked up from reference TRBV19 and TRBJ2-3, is DGGITQSPKYLFRKEGQNVTLSCEQNLNHDAMYWYRQDPGQGLRLIYYSQIVNDFQKGDIAEGYSVSREKKESFPLTVTSAQKNPTAFYLCASTQAGGTTDTQYFGPGTRLTVL.

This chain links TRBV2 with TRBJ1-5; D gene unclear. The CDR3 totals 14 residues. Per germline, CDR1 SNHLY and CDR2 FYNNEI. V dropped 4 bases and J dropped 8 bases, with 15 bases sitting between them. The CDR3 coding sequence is TGTGCCAGCAGTGTTGCGATAAGAAGGGAGCCCCAGCATTTT. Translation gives CASSVAIRREPQHF.

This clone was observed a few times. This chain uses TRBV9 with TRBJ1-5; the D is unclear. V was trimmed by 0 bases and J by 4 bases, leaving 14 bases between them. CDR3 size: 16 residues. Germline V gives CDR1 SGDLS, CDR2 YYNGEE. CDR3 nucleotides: TGTGCCAGCAGCGTAGGAGGAACCGCGGGGAATCAGCCCCAGCATTTT. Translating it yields CASSVGGTAGNQPQHF.

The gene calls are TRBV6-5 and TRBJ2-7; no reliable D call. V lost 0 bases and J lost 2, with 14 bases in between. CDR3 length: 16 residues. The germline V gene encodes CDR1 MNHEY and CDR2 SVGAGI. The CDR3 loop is CASSYSRYPQTYEQYF. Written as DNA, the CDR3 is TGTGCCAGCAGTTACTCCCGATACCCCCAGACCTACGAGCAGTACTTC.

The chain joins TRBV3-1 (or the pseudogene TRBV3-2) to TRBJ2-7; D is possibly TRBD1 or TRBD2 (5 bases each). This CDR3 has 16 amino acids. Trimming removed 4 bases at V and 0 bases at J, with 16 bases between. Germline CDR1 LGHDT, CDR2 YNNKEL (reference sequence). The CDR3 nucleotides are TGTGCCAGCAGCCCCACGGGGCAGGGAAGCTCCTACGAGCAGTACTTC. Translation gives CASSPTGQGSSYEQYF.

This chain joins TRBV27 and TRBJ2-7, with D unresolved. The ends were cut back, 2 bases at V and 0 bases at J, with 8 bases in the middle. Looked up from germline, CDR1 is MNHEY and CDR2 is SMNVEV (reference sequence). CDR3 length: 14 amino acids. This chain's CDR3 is CASSLIGYSYEQYF. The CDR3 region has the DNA TGTGCCAGCAGTTTAATAGGTTACTCCTACGAGCAGTACTTC.

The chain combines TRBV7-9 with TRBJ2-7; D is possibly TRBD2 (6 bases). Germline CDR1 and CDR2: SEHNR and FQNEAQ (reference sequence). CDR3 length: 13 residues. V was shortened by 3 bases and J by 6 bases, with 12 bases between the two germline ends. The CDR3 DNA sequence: TGTGCCAGCAGCTTTCGGCAGGGAGGCGAGCAGTACTTC. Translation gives CASSFRQGGEQYF.

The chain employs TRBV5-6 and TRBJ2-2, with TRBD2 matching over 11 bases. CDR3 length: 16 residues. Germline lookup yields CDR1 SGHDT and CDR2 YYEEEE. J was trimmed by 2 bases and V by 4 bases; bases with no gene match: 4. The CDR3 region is CASSLRLAGNTGELFF. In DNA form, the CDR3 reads TGTGCCAGCAGCCTGCGACTAGCGGGAAACACCGGGGAGCTGTTTTTT.